A single sample gave rise to the 14 T cell receptor beta chains below, sequenced in a study of blood T cell repertoires in COVID-19. The data were produced by immunoSEQ multiplex PCR, yet TCRdb's version contains in-frame clones alone and is incomplete. The sample has tens of thousands of clones; roughly 90% are singletons. Sample: peripheral blood. The receptors were gathered from a woman aged 45 to 65 with acute or convalescent COVID-19.

The chain uses TRBV11-1 and TRBJ1-1; D perhaps matches TRBD1 (6 bases). CDR1 is SGHAT, CDR2 FQDESV, per germline (reference sequence). V was cut by 2 bases and J by 11 bases, with 18 bases left in between. CDR3 size: 14 residues. CDR3 in DNA: TGTGCCAGCAGCTTATCCAGGGGCCGATACCAGGCTTTCTTT. Its translation is CASSLSRGRYQAFF.

This rearrangement joins TRBV11-2 to TRBJ1-1; D is undetermined. Trimming stripped 2 bases from V and 1 base from J, with 8 bases between. The germline V gene encodes CDR1 SGHAT and CDR2 FQNNGV. CDR3 length: 14 amino acids. DNA of the CDR3: TGTGCCAGCAGCTTACAGGTGACGAACACTGAAGCTTTCTTT. Translation: CASSLQVTNTEAFF.

This sequence joins TRBV13 and TRBJ1-2, with D perhaps matching TRBD1 (6 bases). V was trimmed by 6 bases and J by 4 bases, leaving 18 bases between them. The V gene's germline CDR1 is PRHDT and CDR2 FYEKMQ (reference sequence). This CDR3 has 15 residues. DNA for the CDR3: TGTGCCAGCAGGACCTCAAGGGGGGGACCCTATGGCTACACCTTC. This translates into CASRTSRGGPYGYTF. Using reference TRBV13 and TRBJ1-2 for the parts outside the CDR3, the full variable domain is AAGVIQSPRHLIKEKRETATLKCYPIPRHDTVYWYQQGPGQDPQFLISFYEKMQSDKGSIPDRFSAQQFSDYHSELNMSSLELGDSALYFCASRTSRGGPYGYTFGSGTRLTVV.

The chain is built from TRBV20-1 and TRBJ1-5; D unresolved. The ends were cut back, 3 bases at V and 7 bases at J, with 10 bases in the middle. The CDR3 sequence is 12 residues long. Germline CDR1 is DFQATT and CDR2 is SNEGSKA (reference sequence). The CDR3 reads CSASSIRQPQHF. The DNA for the CDR3 is TGCAGTGCTAGTTCGATCAGACAGCCCCAGCATTTT.

The CDR3 DNA reads as TGTGCCAGCACCCCGACAGGGTTTAACTATGGCTACACCTTC. It encodes CASTPTGFNYGYTF. The chain is built from TRBV28 and TRBJ1-2, with 7 bases that match TRBD1. The CDR3 totals 14 residues. After removal of 7 bases from V and 1 base from J, the junction contained 6 bases not matched to a gene. The germline V gene has CDR1 MDHEN and CDR2 SYDVKM.

Comment on this clone: This sample also contains other DNA sequences that code for the same CDR3. The rearrangement joins TRBV12-3 or TRBV12-4 to TRBJ1-1; unclear D gene. The CDR3 runs 12 residues. Trimming stripped 4 bases from V and 1 base from J, with 4 bases between. CDR3 amino acids: CASSYGNTEAFF. CDR3 nucleotides: TGTGCCAGCAGTTACGGGAACACTGAAGCTTTCTTT.

The rearrangement joins TRBV7-8 to TRBJ1-6; D gene uncertain. V was clipped by 3 bases and J by 7 bases, with 10 bases between them. CDR3 length equals 14 residues. Germline values: CDR1 SGHVS, CDR2 FQNEAQ. This CDR3 reads CASSFGLLNSPLHF. The CDR3 DNA sequence: TGTGCCAGCAGCTTTGGACTATTGAATTCACCCCTCCACTTT.

This clone is labeled as medium-sized. The chain has TRBV15 and TRBJ1-3; 7 nucleotides match TRBD1. From germline, CDR1 is LNHNV and CDR2 YYDKDF (reference sequence). V was pared by 0 bases and J by 4 bases, with 3 bases of the junction left unmatched. The CDR3 consists of 15 residues. The CDR3 nucleotides are TGTGCCACCAGCAGAGAGACAGGGTTGGGAAACACCATATATTTT. Protein product: CATSRETGLGNTIYF.

This clone is a singleton in its sample. This chain connects TRBV10-3 to TRBJ1-2; TRBD1 matches at 9 bases. This CDR3 is built from 14 residues. V dropped 4 bases and J dropped 2; count of bases not matched to a gene: 2. In germline, CDR1 is ENHRY, CDR2 SYGVKD. CDR3 in DNA: TGTGCCATCAGTGCGGGACAGGGAAACTATGGCTACACCTTC. Protein: CAISAGQGNYGYTF.

This rearrangement joins TRBV19 to TRBJ1-5; tentatively, D is TRBD1 (5 bases). CDR1 LNHDA and CDR2 SQIVND come from the germline V gene (reference sequence). Trimming pared 7 bases from V and 2 bases from J, leaving 12 bases between. CDR3 size: 14 residues. CDR3 coding DNA: TGTGCCAGTAAGGGCAGGGCGGGCAATCAGCCCCAGCATTTT. Translated, it gives CASKGRAGNQPQHF.

Points on this clone: Other DNA sequences of this sample code for an identical CDR3. This chain joins TRBV7-9 and TRBJ2-1, with D uncertain. Trimming shortened V by 1 base and J by 8 bases, and 6 bases separated the two germline ends. This CDR3 has 12 amino acids. Germline values: CDR1 SEHNR, CDR2 FQNEAQ (reference sequence). CDR3 amino acids: CASSLVVYEQFF. The CDR3 DNA is TGTGCCAGCAGCTTAGTAGTTTATGAGCAGTTCTTC.

The chain employs TRBV27 and TRBJ2-7; 7 positions match TRBD1. The CDR3 extends over 13 amino acids. Germline CDR1 MNHEY, CDR2 SMNVEV (reference sequence). The J segment lost 0 bases and the V segment lost 8 bases, leaving 4 bases of the junction unmatched. CDR3 sequence: CASYGTVSYEQYF. The DNA for the CDR3 is TGTGCCAGCTATGGGACAGTCTCCTACGAGCAGTACTTC.

The chain employs TRBV29-1 and TRBJ1-4; D is unclear. V was pared by 5 bases and J by 5 bases, with 6 bases between. Germline CDR1 reads SQVTM; CDR2 reads ANQGSEA. CDR3 length: 11 residues. The CDR3 protein is CSVPGNEKLFF. The CDR3 nucleotides read TGCAGCGTTCCGGGGAATGAAAAACTGTTTTTT.

The J gene is TRBJ2-7, the V gene TRBV13; D gene ambiguous. V lost 0 bases and J 7 bases, leaving 7 bases between the germline ends. The V gene's germline CDR1 is PRHDT and CDR2 FYEKMQ (reference sequence). This CDR3 contains 12 residues. The CDR3 here is CASSLGRREQYF. In DNA, the CDR3 is TGTGCCAGCAGCTTAGGCCGCAGGGAGCAGTACTTC.